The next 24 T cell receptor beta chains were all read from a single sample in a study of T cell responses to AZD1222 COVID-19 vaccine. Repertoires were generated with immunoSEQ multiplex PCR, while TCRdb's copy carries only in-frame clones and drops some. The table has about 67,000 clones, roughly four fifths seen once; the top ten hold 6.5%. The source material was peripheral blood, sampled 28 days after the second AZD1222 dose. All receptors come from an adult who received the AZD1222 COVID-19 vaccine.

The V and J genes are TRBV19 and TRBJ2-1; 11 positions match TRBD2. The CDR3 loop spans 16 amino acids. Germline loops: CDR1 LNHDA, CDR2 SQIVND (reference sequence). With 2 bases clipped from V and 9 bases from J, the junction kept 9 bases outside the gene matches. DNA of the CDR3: TGTGCCAGTAGTATATCTGGGCTAGCGGGGGGCGGTGAGCAGTTCTTC. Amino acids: CASSISGLAGGGEQFF.

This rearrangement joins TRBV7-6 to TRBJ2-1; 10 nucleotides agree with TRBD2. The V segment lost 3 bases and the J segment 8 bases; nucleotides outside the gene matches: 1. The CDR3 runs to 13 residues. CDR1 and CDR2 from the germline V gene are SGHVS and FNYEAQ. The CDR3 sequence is CASSFGTSDEQFF. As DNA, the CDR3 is TGTGCCAGCAGCTTCGGGACTAGCGATGAGCAGTTCTTC.

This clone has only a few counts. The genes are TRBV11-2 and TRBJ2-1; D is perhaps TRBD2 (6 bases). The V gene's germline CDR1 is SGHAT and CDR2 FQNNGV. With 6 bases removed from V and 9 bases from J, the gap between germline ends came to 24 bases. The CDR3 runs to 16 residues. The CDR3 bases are TGTGCCAGCAGTCTCTCGGCGGGACCTGCATTTGGTGAGCAGTTCTTC. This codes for CASSLSAGPAFGEQFF.

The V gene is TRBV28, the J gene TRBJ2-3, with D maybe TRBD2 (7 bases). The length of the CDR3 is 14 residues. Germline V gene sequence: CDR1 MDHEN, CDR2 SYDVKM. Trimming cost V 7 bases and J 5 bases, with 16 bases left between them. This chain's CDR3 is CASIEGGLEDTQYF. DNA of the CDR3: TGTGCCAGCATTGAGGGGGGGCTTGAAGATACGCAGTATTTT.

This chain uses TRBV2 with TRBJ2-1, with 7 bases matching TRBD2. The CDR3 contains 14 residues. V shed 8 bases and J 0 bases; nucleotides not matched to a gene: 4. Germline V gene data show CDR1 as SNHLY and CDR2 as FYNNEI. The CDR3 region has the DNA TGTGCCAGCGGAAGGGAGGGCTCCTACAATGAGCAGTTCTTC. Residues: CASGREGSYNEQFF.

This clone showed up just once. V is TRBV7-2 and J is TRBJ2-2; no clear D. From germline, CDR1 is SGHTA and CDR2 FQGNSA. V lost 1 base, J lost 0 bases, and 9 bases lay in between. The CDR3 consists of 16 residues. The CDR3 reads CASSLDHGTNTGELFF. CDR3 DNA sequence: TGTGCCAGCAGCTTAGACCACGGAACGAACACCGGGGAGCTGTTTTTT.

This CDR3 is CASSLEGGSYEQYF. In DNA form, the CDR3 reads TGTGCCAGCAGTTTGGAAGGGGGCTCCTACGAGCAGTACTTC. V gene TRBV28 combines with J gene TRBJ2-7; a weak D match, TRBD1 (6 bases). CDR1 is MDHEN and CDR2 is SYDVKM in the germline V gene. The ends were cut back, 3 bases at V and 0 bases at J, with 9 bases in the middle. The CDR3 is 14 amino acids. Full variable domain (rest looked up from reference TRBV28 and TRBJ2-7): DVKVTQSSRYLVKRTGEKVFLECVQDMDHENMFWYRQDPGLGLRLIYFSYDVKMKEKGDIPEGYSVSREKKERFSLILESASTNQTSMYLCASSLEGGSYEQYFGPGTRLTVT.

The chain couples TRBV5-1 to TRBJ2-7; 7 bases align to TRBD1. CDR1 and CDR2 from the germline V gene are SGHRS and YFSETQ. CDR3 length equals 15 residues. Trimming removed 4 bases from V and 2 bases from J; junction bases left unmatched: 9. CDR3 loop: CASSMGHRGPYEQYF. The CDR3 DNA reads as TGCGCCAGCAGCATGGGTCATAGGGGGCCCTACGAGCAGTACTTC.

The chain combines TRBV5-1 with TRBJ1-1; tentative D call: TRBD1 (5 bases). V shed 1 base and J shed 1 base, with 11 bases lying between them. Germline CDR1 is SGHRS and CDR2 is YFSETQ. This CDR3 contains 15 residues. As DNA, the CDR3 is TGCGCCAGCAGCTTGTTGGGGGGTAAGAACACTGAAGCTTTCTTT. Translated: CASSLLGGKNTEAFF. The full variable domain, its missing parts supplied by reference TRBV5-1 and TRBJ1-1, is KAGVTQTPRYLIKTRGQQVTLSCSPISGHRSVSWYQQTPGQGLQFLFEYFSETQRNKGNFPGRFSGRQFSNSRSEMNVSTLELGDSALYLCASSLLGGKNTEAFFGQGTRLTVV.

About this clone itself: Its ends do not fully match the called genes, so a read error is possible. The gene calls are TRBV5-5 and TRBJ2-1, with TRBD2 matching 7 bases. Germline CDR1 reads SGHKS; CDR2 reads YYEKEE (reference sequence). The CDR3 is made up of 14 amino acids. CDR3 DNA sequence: TGTGCCAGCAGTTTGGTTGGACTAGTGGGTGAGCAGTTCTTC. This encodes CASSLVGLVGEQFF.

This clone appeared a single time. CDR3 DNA sequence: TGTGCCAGCAGTGAGAGTATACCAAGTATCTATGGCTACACCTTC. Translation: CASSESIPSIYGYTF. The chain combines TRBV6-1 with TRBJ1-2, with unresolved D. Trimming cost V 3 bases and J 4 bases, with 15 bases left between them. The CDR3 extends over 15 amino acids. Germline-derived CDR1 and CDR2 are MNHNS and SASEGT.

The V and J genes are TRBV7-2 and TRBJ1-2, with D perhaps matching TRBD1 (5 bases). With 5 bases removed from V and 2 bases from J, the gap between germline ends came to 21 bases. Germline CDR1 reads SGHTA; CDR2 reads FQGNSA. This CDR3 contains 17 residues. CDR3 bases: TGTGCCAGCAGCAAGCGTGTTGGCAGGGAGCGAAACTATGGCTACACCTTC. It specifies CASSKRVGRERNYGYTF.

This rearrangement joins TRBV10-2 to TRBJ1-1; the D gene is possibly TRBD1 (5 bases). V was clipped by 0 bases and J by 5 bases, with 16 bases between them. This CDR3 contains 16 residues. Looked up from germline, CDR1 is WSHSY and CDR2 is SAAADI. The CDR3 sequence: CASSESWGGGGTEAFF. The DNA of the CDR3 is TGCGCCAGCAGTGAGTCGTGGGGGGGTGGAGGGACTGAAGCTTTCTTT.

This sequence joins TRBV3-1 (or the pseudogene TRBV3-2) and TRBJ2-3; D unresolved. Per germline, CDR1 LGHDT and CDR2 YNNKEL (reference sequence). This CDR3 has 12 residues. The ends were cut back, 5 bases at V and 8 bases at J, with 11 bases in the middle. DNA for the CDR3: TGTGCCAGCAGCACCGTCCGGAGTACGCAGTATTTT. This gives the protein CASSTVRSTQYF.

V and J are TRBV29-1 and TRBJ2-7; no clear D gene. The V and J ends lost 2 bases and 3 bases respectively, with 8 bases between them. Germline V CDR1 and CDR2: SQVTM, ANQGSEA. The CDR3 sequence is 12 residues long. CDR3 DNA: TGCAGCGTTGAATCACAGAACTACGAGCAGTACTTC. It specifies CSVESQNYEQYF.

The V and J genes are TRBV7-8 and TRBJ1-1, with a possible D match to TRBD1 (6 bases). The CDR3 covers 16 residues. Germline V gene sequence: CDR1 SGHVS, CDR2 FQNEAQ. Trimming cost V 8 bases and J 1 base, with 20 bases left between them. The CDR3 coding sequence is TGTGCCAGCTACTTTTCCCCGGGGGCGGAGAACACTGAAGCTTTCTTT. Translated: CASYFSPGAENTEAFF. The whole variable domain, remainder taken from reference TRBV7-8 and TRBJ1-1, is GAGVSQSPRYKVAKRGQDVALRCDPISGHVSLFWYQQALGQGPEFLTYFQNEAQLDKSGLPSDRFFAERPEGSVSTLKIQRTQQEDSAVYLCASYFSPGAENTEAFFGQGTRLTVV.

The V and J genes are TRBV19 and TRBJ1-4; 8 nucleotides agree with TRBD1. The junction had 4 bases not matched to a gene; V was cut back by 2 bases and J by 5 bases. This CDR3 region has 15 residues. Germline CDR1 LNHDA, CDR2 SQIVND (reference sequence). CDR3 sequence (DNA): TGTGCCAGTAGTATAATCCGGGACAGGAATGAAAAACTGTTTTTT. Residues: CASSIIRDRNEKLFF.

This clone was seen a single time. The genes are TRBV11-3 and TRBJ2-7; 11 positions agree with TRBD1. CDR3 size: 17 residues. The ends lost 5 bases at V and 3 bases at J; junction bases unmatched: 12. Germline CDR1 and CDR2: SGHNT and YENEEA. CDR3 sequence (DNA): TGTGCCAGCAGCACTAGCCCCACCGGGACAGGGGGCTACGAGCAGTACTTC. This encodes CASSTSPTGTGGYEQYF.

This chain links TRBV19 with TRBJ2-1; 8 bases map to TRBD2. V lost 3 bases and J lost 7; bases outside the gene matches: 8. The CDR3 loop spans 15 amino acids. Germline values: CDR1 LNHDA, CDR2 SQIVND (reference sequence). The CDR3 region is CASSIAPGGQNEQFF. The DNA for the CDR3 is TGTGCCAGTAGTATCGCGCCGGGGGGGCAGAATGAGCAGTTCTTC.

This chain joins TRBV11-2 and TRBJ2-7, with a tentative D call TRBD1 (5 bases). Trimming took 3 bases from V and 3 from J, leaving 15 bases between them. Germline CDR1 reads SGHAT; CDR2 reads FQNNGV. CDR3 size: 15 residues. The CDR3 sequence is CASSFGAATVYEQYF. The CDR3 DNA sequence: TGTGCCAGCAGCTTTGGGGCCGCTACCGTCTACGAGCAGTACTTC.

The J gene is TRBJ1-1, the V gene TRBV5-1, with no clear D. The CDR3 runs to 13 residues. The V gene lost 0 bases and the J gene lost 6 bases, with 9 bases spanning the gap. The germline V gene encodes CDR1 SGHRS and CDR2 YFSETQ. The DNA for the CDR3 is TGCGCCAGCAGCTTGGCCATGGGTGCTGAAGCTTTCTTT. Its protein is CASSLAMGAEAFF.

Here the CDR3 DNA reads TGTGCCAGCAGCTTAGAGGCTCCCCACGGCACAGATACGCAGTATTTT. Its translation: CASSLEAPHGTDTQYF. The chain joins TRBV7-6 to TRBJ2-3; no firm D call. Germline V gene data show CDR1 as SGHVS and CDR2 as FNYEAQ. This CDR3 has 16 residues. V lost 1 base and J 1 base, leaving 12 bases between the germline ends.

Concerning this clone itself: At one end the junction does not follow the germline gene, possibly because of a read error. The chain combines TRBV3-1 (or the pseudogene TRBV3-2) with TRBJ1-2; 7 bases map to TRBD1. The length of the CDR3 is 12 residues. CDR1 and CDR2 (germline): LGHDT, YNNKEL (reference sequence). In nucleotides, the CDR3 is TGTGCCAGCAGCCAACCTTCACAGGGGAGAATCTTC. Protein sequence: CASSQPSQGRIF.

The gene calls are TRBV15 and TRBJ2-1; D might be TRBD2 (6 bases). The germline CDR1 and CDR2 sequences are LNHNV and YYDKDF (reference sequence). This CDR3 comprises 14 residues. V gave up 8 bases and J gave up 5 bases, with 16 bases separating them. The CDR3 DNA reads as TGTGCCACCGCGTTGGGGCGGGACCACAATGAGCAGTTCTTC. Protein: CATALGRDHNEQFF. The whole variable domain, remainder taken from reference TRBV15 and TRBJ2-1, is DAMVIQNPRYQVTQFGKPVTLSCSQTLNHNVMYWYQQKSSQAPKLLFHYYDKDFNNEADTPDNFQSRRPNTSFCFLDIRSPGLGDTAMYLCATALGRDHNEQFFGPGTRLTVL.